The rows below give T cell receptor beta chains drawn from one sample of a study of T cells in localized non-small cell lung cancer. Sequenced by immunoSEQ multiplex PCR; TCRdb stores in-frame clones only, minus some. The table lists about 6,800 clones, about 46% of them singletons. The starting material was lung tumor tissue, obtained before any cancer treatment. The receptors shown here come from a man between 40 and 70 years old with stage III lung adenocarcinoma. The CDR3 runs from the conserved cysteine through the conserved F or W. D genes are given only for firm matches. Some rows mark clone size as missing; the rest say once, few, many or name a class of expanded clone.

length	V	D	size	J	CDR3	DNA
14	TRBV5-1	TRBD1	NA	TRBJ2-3	CASSYGQGTDTQYF	TGCGCCAGCAGCTACGGACAGGGCACAGATACGCAGTATTTT
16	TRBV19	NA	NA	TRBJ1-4	CASSIDAWITNEKLFF	TGTGCCAGTAGTATAGATGCATGGATCACTAATGAAAAACTGTTTTTT
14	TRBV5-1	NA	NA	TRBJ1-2	CASKPPGGFIGYTF	TGCGCCAGCAAGCCTCCTGGGGGGTTCATTGGCTACACCTTC
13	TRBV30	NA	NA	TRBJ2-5	CAWMTGPQETQYF	TGTGCCTGGATGACAGGCCCCCAAGAGACCCAGTACTTC
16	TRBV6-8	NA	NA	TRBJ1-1	CASSYPEGDVNTEAFF	TGTGCCAGCAGTTACCCCGAGGGGGATGTGAACACTGAAGCTTTCTTT
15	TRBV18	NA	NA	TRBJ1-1	CASSPVGGVNTEAFF	TGTGCCAGCTCACCAGTCGGTGGGGTAAACACTGAAGCTTTCTTT
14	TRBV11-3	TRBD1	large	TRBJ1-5	CASSPDRYNQPQHF	TGTGCCAGCAGCCCGGACAGGTATAATCAGCCCCAGCATTTT
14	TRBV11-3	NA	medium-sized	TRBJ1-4	CASSKDPGSEKLFF	TGTGCCAGCAGCAAGGACCCGGGGAGTGAAAAACTGTTTTTT
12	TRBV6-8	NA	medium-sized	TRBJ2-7	CASIGPGREQYF	TGTGCCAGCATTGGGCCAGGGCGGGAGCAGTACTTC
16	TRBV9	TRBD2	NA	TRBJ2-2	CASSFGLAGGAGELFF	TGTGCCAGCAGCTTCGGACTAGCGGGGGGAGCCGGGGAGCTGTTTTTT
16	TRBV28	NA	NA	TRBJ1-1	CASSLDLGRRNVEAFF	TGTGCCAGCAGTTTAGATTTAGGAAGGAGGAATGTTGAAGCTTTCTTT
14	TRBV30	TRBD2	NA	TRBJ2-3	CAWRGLAPGDTQYF	TGTGCCTGGAGGGGACTAGCGCCGGGGGATACGCAGTATTTT
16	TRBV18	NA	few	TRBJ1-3	CASSPYRVPSGNTIYF	TGTGCCAGCTCACCATACAGGGTACCCTCTGGAAACACCATATATTTT
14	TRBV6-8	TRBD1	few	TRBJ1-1	CAIRGDRGNTEAFF	TGTGCCATCAGAGGTGACAGGGGTAACACTGAAGCTTTCTTT
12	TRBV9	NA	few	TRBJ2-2	CASSPQIGELFF	TGTGCCAGCAGCCCTCAAATCGGGGAGCTGTTTTTT
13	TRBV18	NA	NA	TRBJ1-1	CATLVDRNTEAFF	TGTGCCACCCTAGTAGACAGGAACACTGAAGCTTTCTTT
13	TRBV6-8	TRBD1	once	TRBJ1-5	CASSYQGGQPQHF	TGTGCCAGCAGTTACCAGGGGGGCCAGCCCCAGCATTTT
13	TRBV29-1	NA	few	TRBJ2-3	CSVREFQADTQYF	TGCAGCGTGAGGGAATTTCAGGCAGATACGCAGTATTTT
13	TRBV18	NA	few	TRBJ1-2	CASSPTLSYGYTF	TGTGCCAGCTCACCAACTCTCTCCTATGGCTACACCTTC
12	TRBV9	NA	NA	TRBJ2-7	CASSDATYEQYF	TGTGCCAGCAGTGACGCAACCTACGAGCAGTACTTC
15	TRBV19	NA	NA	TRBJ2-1	CASSPGFSSYNEQFF	TGTGCCAGTAGTCCAGGATTTAGCTCCTACAATGAGCAGTTCTTC
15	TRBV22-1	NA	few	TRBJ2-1	CASTPPGLATYEQFF	TGTGCCAGCACCCCACCGGGACTAGCCACTTATGAGCAGTTCTTC
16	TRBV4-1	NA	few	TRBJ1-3	CASSQEGRLSGNTIYF	TGCGCCAGCAGCCAAGAAGGTAGACTCTCTGGAAACACCATATATTTT
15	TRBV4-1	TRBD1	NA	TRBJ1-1	CASSQQEGGDTEAFF	TGCGCCAGCAGCCAACAAGAAGGGGGCGACACTGAAGCTTTCTTT
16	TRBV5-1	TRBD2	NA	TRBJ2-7	CASSLSASGSSDEQYF	TGCGCCAGCAGCTTGTCGGCTAGCGGGAGTAGCGACGAGCAGTACTTC
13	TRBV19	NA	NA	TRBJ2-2	CASSIPATAELFF	TGTGCCAGTAGTATACCGGCTACCGCGGAGCTGTTTTTT
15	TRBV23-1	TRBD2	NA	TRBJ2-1	CASSRGLAGGDEQFF	TGCGCCAGCAGCCGAGGACTAGCGGGAGGGGATGAGCAGTTCTTC
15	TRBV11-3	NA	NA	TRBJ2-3	CASSLGAHISDTQYF	TGTGCCAGCAGCTTAGGGGCCCACATCTCAGATACGCAGTATTTT
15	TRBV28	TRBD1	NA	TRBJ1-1	CASKDGGQGNTEAFF	TGTGCCAGCAAGGACGGGGGACAGGGGAACACTGAAGCTTTCTTT
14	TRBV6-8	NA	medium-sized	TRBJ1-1	CASSLSSPRTEAFF	TGTGCCAGCAGCCTCTCGTCCCCTCGGACTGAAGCTTTCTTT
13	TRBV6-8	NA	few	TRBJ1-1	CASSPEQGGWAFF	TGTGCCAGCAGCCCGGAACAGGGTGGTTGGGCTTTCTTT
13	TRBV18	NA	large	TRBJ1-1	CASSRESDTEAFF	TGTGCCAGCTCACGAGAGTCGGACACTGAAGCTTTCTTT
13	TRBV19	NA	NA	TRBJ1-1	CASSAGGNAEAFF	TGTGCCAGCTCCGCCGGGGGGAACGCTGAAGCTTTCTTT
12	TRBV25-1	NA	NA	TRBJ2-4	CASSEPGNIQYF	TGTGCCAGCAGTGAACCGGGGAACATTCAGTACTTC
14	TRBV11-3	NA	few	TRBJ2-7	CASRDARESYEQYF	TGTGCCAGCAGAGATGCGAGGGAGTCCTACGAGCAGTACTTC
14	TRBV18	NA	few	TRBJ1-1	CASSPQTVNTEAFF	TGTGCCAGCTCACCCCAGACGGTGAACACTGAAGCTTTCTTT
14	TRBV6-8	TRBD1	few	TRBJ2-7	CASMDRGRSYEQYF	TGTGCCAGCATGGACAGGGGGCGATCCTACGAGCAGTACTTC
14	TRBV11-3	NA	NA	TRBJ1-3	CASSLTRTGNTIYF	TGTGCCAGCAGCTTAACCAGAACTGGAAACACCATATATTTT
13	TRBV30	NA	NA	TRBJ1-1	CACATGMNTEAFF	TGTGCCTGTGCAACAGGGATGAACACTGAAGCTTTCTTT
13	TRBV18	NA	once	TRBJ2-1	CASSPPRGNEQFF	TGTGCCAGCTCACCACCAAGAGGGAATGAGCAGTTCTTC
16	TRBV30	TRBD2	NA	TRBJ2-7	CAWGKGLAGGPDEQYF	TGTGCCTGGGGGAAGGGACTAGCGGGAGGGCCCGACGAGCAGTACTTC
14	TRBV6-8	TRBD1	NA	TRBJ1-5	CASRPRQGFQPQHF	TGTGCCAGCAGGCCGCGACAGGGGTTCCAGCCCCAGCATTTT
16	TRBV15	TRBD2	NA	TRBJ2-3	CATSRPIAGGGDTQYF	TGTGCCACCAGCAGACCGATAGCGGGAGGTGGCGATACGCAGTATTTT
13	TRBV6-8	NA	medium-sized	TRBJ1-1	CASIRDTDTEAFF	TGTGCCAGCATCCGGGACACCGACACTGAAGCTTTCTTT
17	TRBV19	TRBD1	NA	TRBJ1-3	CASSILTTGQYGNTIYF	TGTGCCAGTAGTATCCTAACGACAGGGCAGTATGGAAACACCATATATTTT